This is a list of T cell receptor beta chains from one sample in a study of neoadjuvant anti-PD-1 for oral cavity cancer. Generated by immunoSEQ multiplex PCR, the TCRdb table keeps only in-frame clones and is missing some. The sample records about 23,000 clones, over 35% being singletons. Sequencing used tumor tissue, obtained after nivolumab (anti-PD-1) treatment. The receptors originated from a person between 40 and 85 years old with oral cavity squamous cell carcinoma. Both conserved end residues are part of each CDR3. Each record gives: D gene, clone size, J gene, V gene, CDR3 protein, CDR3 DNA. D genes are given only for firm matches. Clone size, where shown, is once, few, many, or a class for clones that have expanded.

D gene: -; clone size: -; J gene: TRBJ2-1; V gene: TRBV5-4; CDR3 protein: CASSLRNEQFF; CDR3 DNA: TGTGCCAGCAGCTTACGGAATGAGCAGTTCTTC
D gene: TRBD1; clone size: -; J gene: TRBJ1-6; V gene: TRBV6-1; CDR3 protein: CASRFDRASPLHF; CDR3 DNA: TGTGCCAGCAGGTTCGACAGGGCTTCACCCCTCCACTTT
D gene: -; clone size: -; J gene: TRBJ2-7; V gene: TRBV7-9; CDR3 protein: CASSPDQRDEQYF; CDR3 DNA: TGTGCCAGCAGCCCGGACCAACGGGACGAGCAGTACTTC
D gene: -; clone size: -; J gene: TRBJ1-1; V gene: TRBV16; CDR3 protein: CASSQSGRNTEAFF; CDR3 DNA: TGTGCCAGCAGCCAATCGGGAAGGAACACTGAAGCTTTCTTT
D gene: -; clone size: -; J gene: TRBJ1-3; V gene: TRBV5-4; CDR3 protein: CASSTGSSGNTIYF; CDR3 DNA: TGTGCCAGCAGCACAGGGAGCTCTGGAAACACCATATATTTT
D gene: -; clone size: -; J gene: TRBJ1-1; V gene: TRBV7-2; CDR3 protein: CASSVDRYTEAFF; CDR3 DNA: TGTGCCAGCAGCGTCGACCGGTACACTGAAGCTTTCTTT
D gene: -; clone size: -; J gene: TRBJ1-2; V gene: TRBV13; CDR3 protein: CASSSSLGGYTF; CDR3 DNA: TGTGCCAGCAGCTCAAGCCTAGGGGGCTACACCTTC
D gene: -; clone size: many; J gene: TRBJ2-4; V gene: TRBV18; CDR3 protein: CASSPSFEGGRAKNIQYF; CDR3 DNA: TGTGCCAGCTCACCCTCGTTTGAGGGGGGGCGAGCCAAAAACATTCAGTACTTC
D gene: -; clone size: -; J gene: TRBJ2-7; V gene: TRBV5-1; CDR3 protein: CASSQTAGQSSYEQYF; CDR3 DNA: TGCGCCAGCAGCCAGACAGCGGGACAGAGCTCCTACGAGCAGTACTTC
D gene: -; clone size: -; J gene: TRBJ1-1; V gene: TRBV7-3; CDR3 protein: CASSLNPFSTEAFF; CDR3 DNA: TGTGCCAGCAGCTTAAACCCCTTTAGTACTGAAGCTTTCTTT
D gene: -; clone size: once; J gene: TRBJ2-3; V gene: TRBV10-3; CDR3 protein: CAISVDYNKADTQYF; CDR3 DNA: TGTGCCATCAGTGTCGACTACAATAAGGCAGATACGCAGTATTTT
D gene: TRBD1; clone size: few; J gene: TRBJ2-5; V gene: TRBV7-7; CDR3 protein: CASSVGQGPQETQYF; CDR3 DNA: TGTGCCAGCAGCGTCGGACAGGGACCCCAAGAGACCCAGTACTTC
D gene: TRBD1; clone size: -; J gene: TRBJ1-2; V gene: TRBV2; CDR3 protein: CASSRQGAGYGYTF; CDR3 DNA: TGTGCCAGCAGTAGACAGGGGGCGGGTTATGGCTACACCTTC
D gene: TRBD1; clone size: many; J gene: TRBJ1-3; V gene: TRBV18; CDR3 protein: CASSPSPGQGAKSGNTIYF; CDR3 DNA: TGTGCCAGCTCACCTTCACCGGGACAGGGGGCAAAATCTGGAAACACCATATATTTT
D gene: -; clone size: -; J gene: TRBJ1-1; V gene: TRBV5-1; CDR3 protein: CASSRGRNTEAFF; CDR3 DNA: TGCGCCAGCAGCCGTGGTAGGAACACTGAAGCTTTCTTT
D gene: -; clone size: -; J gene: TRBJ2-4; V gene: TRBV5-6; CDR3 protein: CASSLARNIQYF; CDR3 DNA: TGTGCCAGCAGCTTGGCTAGAAACATTCAGTACTTC
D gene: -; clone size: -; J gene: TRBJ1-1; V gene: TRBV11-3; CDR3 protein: CASSLDSENTEAFF; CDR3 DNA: TGTGCCAGCAGCTTAGATTCAGAGAACACTGAAGCTTTCTTT
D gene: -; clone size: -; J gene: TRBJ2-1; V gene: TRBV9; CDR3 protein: CASTGHPWGDEQFF; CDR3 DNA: TGTGCCAGCACCGGCCACCCGTGGGGGGATGAGCAGTTCTTC
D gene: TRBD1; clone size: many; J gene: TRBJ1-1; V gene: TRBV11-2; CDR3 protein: CASSTRTGMNTEAFF; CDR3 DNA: TGTGCCAGCAGCACGAGGACAGGGATGAACACTGAAGCTTTCTTT
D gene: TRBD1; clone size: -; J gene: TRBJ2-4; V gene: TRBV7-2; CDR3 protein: CASSYGQARSQGNIQYF; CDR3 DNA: TGTGCCAGCAGTTACGGACAGGCGCGCTCCCAGGGAAACATTCAGTACTTC
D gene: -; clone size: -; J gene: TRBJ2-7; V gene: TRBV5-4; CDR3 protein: CASSLGYEQYF; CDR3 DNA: TGTGCCAGCAGCTTGGGTTACGAGCAGTACTTC
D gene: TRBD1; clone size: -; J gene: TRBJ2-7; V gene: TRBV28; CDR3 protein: CASSKTGAWQYF; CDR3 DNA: TGTGCCAGCAGTAAAACAGGGGCCTGGCAGTACTTC
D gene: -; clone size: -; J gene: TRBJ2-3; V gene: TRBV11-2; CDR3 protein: CASSLAPTQGSTQYF; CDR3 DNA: TGTGCCAGCAGCTTAGCCCCAACCCAGGGGAGCACGCAGTATTTT
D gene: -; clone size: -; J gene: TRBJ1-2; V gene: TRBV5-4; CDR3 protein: CAGTWVTPSNYGYTF; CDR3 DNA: TGTGCCGGAACTTGGGTAACACCTTCTAACTATGGCTACACCTTC
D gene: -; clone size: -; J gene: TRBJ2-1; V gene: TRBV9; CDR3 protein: CASSVVAQNEQFF; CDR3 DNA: TGTGCCAGCAGCGTAGTAGCACAAAATGAGCAGTTCTTC
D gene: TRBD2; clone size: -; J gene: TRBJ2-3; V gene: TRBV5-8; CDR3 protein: CASSSGVNGGGSTDTQYF; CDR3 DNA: TGTGCCAGCAGCTCTGGCGTTAATGGCGGGGGTAGCACAGATACGCAGTATTTT
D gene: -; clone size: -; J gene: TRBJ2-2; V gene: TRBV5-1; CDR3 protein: CASSPHRASNTGELFF; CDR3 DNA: TGCGCCAGCAGCCCTCACAGAGCATCGAACACCGGGGAGCTGTTTTTT
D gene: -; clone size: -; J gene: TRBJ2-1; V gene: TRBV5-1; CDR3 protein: CASSRTGDPNNEQFF; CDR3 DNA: TGCGCCAGCAGTCGAACCGGGGACCCTAACAATGAGCAGTTCTTC
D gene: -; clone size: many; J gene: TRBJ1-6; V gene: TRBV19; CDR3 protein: CASSATGGGSPLHF; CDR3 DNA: TGTGCCAGTAGTGCCACAGGAGGTGGATCACCCCTCCACTTT